This T cell receptor beta chain was captured by sequencing in a study of blood T cell repertoires in COVID-19. The overall study: Acute-phase and convalescent COVID-19 samples originated in the United States, Italy and Spain. T cells, B-cell-depleted T cells, or PBMCs provided the cDNA or gDNA that served as material.

Trimming removed 1 base from V and 2 bases from J; junction bases left unmatched: 12. Germline CDR1 reads LGHDT; CDR2 reads YNNKEL (reference sequence). This CDR3 region has 20 residues. Study processing details: How many nucleated cells were present was estimated from reference gene primer amplification. Some clones are missing from TCRdb's copy, which holds only in-frame ones; the method was immunoSEQ multiplex PCR. V and J calls and clone size are those listed in that table; D and trimming were worked out from the DNA. Of under 170,000 clones listed, about 86% were seen once; the top ten hold 2.5% to 4%.

The rearrangement links TRBV3-1 (or the pseudogene TRBV3-2) to TRBJ1-6; 9 positions match TRBD1. This sequence was found in a man aged 70-80 years with acute or convalescent COVID-19. Sequences were obtained from peripheral blood. In DNA form, the CDR3 reads TGTGCCAGCAGCCAAGCAACCGGGACAGGGAGATTGGCCTATAATTCACCCCTCCACTTT. This sequence encodes CASSQATGTGRLAYNSPLHF.